This TCR beta chain was captured by sequencing in a study of blood T cell repertoires in COVID-19. Overall study: Researchers got acute and convalescent COVID-19 samples from the United States, Italy and Spain. In each case, the material was cDNA or gDNA derived from T cells, B-cell-depleted T cells, or PBMCs.

V lost 5 bases to trimming and J lost 0 bases; unmatched junction nucleotides: 4. CDR3 size: 14 residues. Germline V lookup: CDR1 SGHTA, CDR2 FQGNSA. Authors' analysis steps: The authors estimated nucleated cell counts from reference gene primer amplification. Clones were sequenced by immunoSEQ multiplex PCR, and TCRdb holds only the in-frame ones, with some missing. The V and J calls and clone size are taken from that table; D and trimming were inferred from the DNA. The sample holds roughly 230,000 clones; about 91% are singletons and the top ten take approximately 4.6%. This receptor was taken from a woman aged 40 to 50 who had recovered from COVID-19. The chain joins TRBV7-2 to TRBJ2-7, with TRBD1 matching over 7 bases. The sequencing sample was made of peripheral blood. CDR3 sequence (DNA): TGTGCCAGCAGCCCCCGGGACAGCTCCTACGAGCAGTACTTC. Translating gives CASSPRDSSYEQYF.